The 27 T cell receptor beta chains given below trace back to one sample, sequenced in a study of response to subunit inactivated influenza vaccine. In TCRdb, the RT-PCR reads were re-called with MiXCR into one record per CDR3 protein. The sample contains 500,000 to 600,000 distinct CDR3 sequences, 14% of which appear only once. The starting material was PBMCs from blood, obtained about 11 days after vaccination. The receptors here all came from a middle-aged man who received an inactivated influenza vaccine.

CDR3 DNA sequence: TGCGCCAGCAGCCCCAGGATAACAGCCTACGAGCAGTACTTC. Translation: CASSPRITAYEQYF. The chain recombines TRBV4-1 with TRBJ2-7; D gene ambiguous. The CDR3 has 14 amino acids. Germline CDR1 and CDR2: MGHRA and YSYEKL. Trimming left V 4 bases short and J 2 bases short, with 12 bases between.

In the case of this clonotype: The germline gene is not matched at one end of the junction; a read error may be the cause. CDR3 sequence: CASSLDRAGNHPQHF. The CDR3 DNA follows: TGTGCCAGCAGTTTAGACAGGGCGGGCAATCACCCCCAGCATTTT. The J gene is TRBJ1-5, the V gene TRBV6-5, with 7 bases fitting TRBD1. The CDR3 spans 15 residues. Germline loops: CDR1 MNHEY, CDR2 SVGAGI.

The chain carries TRBV12-3 or TRBV12-4 and TRBJ2-7; D unresolved. This CDR3 spans 14 amino acids. V dropped 6 bases and J dropped 0 bases, with 12 bases sitting between them. The CDR3, as DNA: TGTGCCAGCAGCCAAGGGTCGTACTCCTACGAGCAGTACTTC. Its protein product is CASSQGSYSYEQYF.

This sequence joins TRBV30 and TRBJ1-1; D is unclear. The CDR3 extends over 15 amino acids. CDR1 and CDR2 (germline): GTSNPN, SVGIG (reference sequence). V gave up 2 bases and J gave up 0 bases, with 13 bases separating them. The CDR3 loop reads CAWSFRTAMNTEAFF. The CDR3 DNA reads TGTGCCTGGAGTTTCCGGACTGCCATGAACACTGAAGCTTTCTTT.

This clonotype was counted only a few times. The chain couples TRBV6-2 or TRBV6-3 to TRBJ2-4, with 7 positions matching TRBD1. V lost 2 bases to trimming and J lost 5 bases; unmatched junction nucleotides: 12. This CDR3 contains 17 residues. Germline CDR1 is MNHEY and CDR2 is SVGEGT. The CDR3 DNA follows: TGTGCCAGCAGTTACCCGACTACCGGGACAGCACAAAACATTCAGTACTTC. Protein sequence: CASSYPTTGTAQNIQYF.

V usage is TRBV28 and J usage is TRBJ1-3, with D possibly being TRBD1 (5 bases). CDR3 length: 15 amino acids. V was shortened by 6 bases and J by 0 bases, with 12 bases between the two germline ends. CDR1 and CDR2 (germline): MDHEN, SYDVKM. The CDR3 protein is CASRTGRISGNTIYF. The CDR3 region has the DNA TGTGCCAGCAGGACGGGACGTATCTCTGGAAACACCATATATTTT.

This clonotype occurred a few times. The rearrangement uses TRBV12-3 or TRBV12-4 and TRBJ2-7, with 8 bases identical to TRBD2. The CDR3 is 14 residues long. V trimming: 6 bases; J trimming: 2 bases; junction bases outside the gene matches: 6. The CDR3 nucleotides are TGTGCCAGCAGAATAGCGGGATCCCCCTACGAGCAGTACTTC. Translation: CASRIAGSPYEQYF.

The rearrangement uses TRBV6-2 or TRBV6-3 and TRBJ2-5; 9 nucleotides align to TRBD1. Germline-derived CDR1 and CDR2 are MNHEY and SVGEGT. This CDR3 region has 14 residues. V was clipped by 2 bases and J by 4 bases; unmatched bases: 2. The CDR3 sequence: CASSYKDRGETQYF. CDR3 nucleotides: TGTGCCAGCAGTTACAAGGACAGGGGAGAGACCCAGTACTTC.

This sequence joins TRBV7-2 and TRBJ1-4, with a tentative D call TRBD1 (6 bases). Trimming shortened V by 5 bases and J by 2 bases, and 12 bases separated the two germline ends. CDR3 length: 15 residues. CDR1 and CDR2 from the germline V gene are SGHTA and FQGNSA. The CDR3 DNA sequence: TGTGCCAGCAGCACCCTCGGGGGCACTAATGAAAAACTGTTTTTT. This codes for CASSTLGGTNEKLFF.

V gene TRBV5-1 combines with J gene TRBJ2-7, with 9 bases fitting TRBD1. The V gene's germline CDR1 is SGHRS and CDR2 YFSETQ. The CDR3 has 13 residues. Losses at the gene ends were 4 bases for V and 3 bases for J; bases not matched to a gene: 2. The CDR3 sequence is CASSETGGYEQYF. The CDR3 DNA is TGCGCCAGCAGCGAGACAGGGGGCTACGAGCAGTACTTC. Complete variable domain (other parts from reference TRBV5-1 and TRBJ2-7): KAGVTQTPRYLIKTRGQQVTLSCSPISGHRSVSWYQQTPGQGLQFLFEYFSETQRNKGNFPGRFSGRQFSNSRSEMNVSTLELGDSALYLCASSETGGYEQYFGPGTRLTVT.

The V call is TRBV7-9, the J call TRBJ2-3, with no clear D. Germline V CDR1 and CDR2: SEHNR, FQNEAQ (reference sequence). This CDR3 contains 17 residues. Trimming removed 5 bases from V and 0 bases from J, with 18 bases in between. The DNA of the CDR3 is TGTGCCAGCAGCCTTTCAAGTGGGGTTCCTAGCACAGATACGCAGTATTTT. Translated, it gives CASSLSSGVPSTDTQYF.

There are a few counts of this clonotype. The rearrangement uses TRBV9 and TRBJ2-3; TRBD2 might be the D (5 bases). From germline, CDR1 is SGDLS and CDR2 YYNGEE. The ends were cut back, 0 bases at V and 10 bases at J, with 12 bases in the middle. CDR3 length equals 13 residues. The CDR3 DNA reads TGTGCCAGCAGCGTAGCTACGACTAACCCGCAGTATTTT. Amino acids: CASSVATTNPQYF.

The V gene is TRBV5-1, the J gene TRBJ2-7; D is undetermined. The V and J ends lost 7 bases and 2 bases respectively, with 10 bases between them. This CDR3 is built from 12 residues. Germline lookup yields CDR1 SGHRS and CDR2 YFSETQ. The CDR3: CASYGTTYEQYF. The DNA of the CDR3 is TGCGCCAGCTATGGTACCACCTACGAGCAGTACTTC. Together with reference TRBV5-1 and TRBJ2-7, the CDR3 gives the full variable domain: KAGVTQTPRYLIKTRGQQVTLSCSPISGHRSVSWYQQTPGQGLQFLFEYFSETQRNKGNFPGRFSGRQFSNSRSEMNVSTLELGDSALYLCASYGTTYEQYFGPGTRLTVT.

The chain couples TRBV7-2 to TRBJ2-3; D gene ambiguous. Trimming took 5 bases from V and 3 from J, leaving 12 bases between them. CDR1 is SGHTA, CDR2 FQGNSA, per germline. This CDR3 is built from 14 residues. The CDR3 region has the DNA TGTGCCAGCAGCGTTGGGGTCAGGACAGATACGCAGTATTTT. Amino acids: CASSVGVRTDTQYF.

This clonotype was seen a handful of times. The chain recombines TRBV7-2 with TRBJ2-1; no clear D gene. The CDR3 extends over 16 amino acids. Germline V CDR1 and CDR2: SGHTA, FQGNSA. With 0 bases removed from V and 0 bases from J, the gap between germline ends came to 9 bases. For the CDR3, the DNA is TGTGCCAGCAGCTTAGCGTGGAGCCCCTCCTACAATGAGCAGTTCTTC. Residues: CASSLAWSPSYNEQFF.

The V call is TRBV9, the J call TRBJ2-1; TRBD2 might be the D (5 bases). The CDR3 is made up of 15 amino acids. Per germline, CDR1 SGDLS and CDR2 YYNGEE. Trimming took off 2 bases at V and 1 base at J, with 10 bases between the two ends. The CDR3 DNA reads as TGTGCCAGCAGCGTTTCTAGCCGTTCCTACAATGAGCAGTTCTTC. Residues: CASSVSSRSYNEQFF.

The rearrangement links TRBV14 to TRBJ1-1; TRBD1 might be the D (5 bases). The CDR3 contains 13 residues. V lost 6 bases to trimming and J lost 0 bases, with 8 bases between them. CDR1 and CDR2 from the germline V gene are SGHDN and FVKESK. This chain's CDR3 is CASREQVNTEAFF. For the CDR3, the DNA is TGTGCCAGCAGGGAACAGGTGAACACTGAAGCTTTCTTT. Variable domain in full (rest from reference TRBV14 and TRBJ1-1): EAGVTQFPSHSVIEKGQTVTLRCDPISGHDNLYWYRRVMGKEIKFLLHFVKESKQDESGMPNNRFLAERTGGTYSTLKVQPAELEDSGVYFCASREQVNTEAFFGQGTRLTVV.

This clonotype was seen at least ten times. The chain is built from TRBV20-1 and TRBJ2-5, with a possible D match to TRBD2 (6 bases). Germline CDR1 and CDR2: DFQATT and SNEGSKA (reference sequence). V shed 6 bases and J shed 2 bases, with 13 bases lying between them. The CDR3 has 13 residues. The CDR3 region has the DNA TGCAGTGCCCGTAGCGGTGCGCAAGAGACCCAGTACTTC. Residues: CSARSGAQETQYF.

This clonotype was recorded a few times. J is TRBJ1-6 and V is TRBV5-5; D not certain. V lost 0 bases, J lost 7 bases, and 8 bases lay in between. This CDR3 comprises 14 residues. The germline V gene has CDR1 SGHKS and CDR2 YYEKEE (reference sequence). This chain's CDR3 is CASSLDFGNSPLHF. The CDR3 nucleotides read TGTGCCAGCAGCTTGGATTTCGGGAATTCACCCCTCCACTTT.

The chain uses TRBV7-2 and TRBJ2-3; D may be TRBD1 or TRBD2 (7 bases each). Germline V gene lookup returns CDR1 SGHTA and CDR2 FQGNSA. Trimming took off 8 bases at V and 3 bases at J, with 12 bases between the two ends. There are 13 residues in the CDR3. CDR3 nucleotides: TGTGCCAGCCAGGGGGGGCCGACAGATACGCAGTATTTT. Its protein is CASQGGPTDTQYF.

This clonotype was counted only a few times. This sequence joins TRBV4-3 and TRBJ2-1, with D tentatively TRBD2 (7 bases). The CDR3 runs 17 residues. V was shortened by 0 bases and J by 10 bases, with 22 bases between the two germline ends. The germline gives CDR1 LGHNA, CDR2 YSLEER. Here the CDR3 DNA reads TGCGCCAGCAGCCAAGATCGAGCGGGGAGCCAGGGGCGGGAGCAGTTCTTC. This codes for CASSQDRAGSQGREQFF.

This clonotype has a handful of counts. CDR3 nucleotides: TGTGCCAGCAGCTTAGTTAGCGGGGGGGCCTCAGAGACCCAGTACTTC. Amino acids: CASSLVSGGASETQYF. The chain carries TRBV7-2 and TRBJ2-5; 11 nucleotides align to TRBD2. CDR1 SGHTA and CDR2 FQGNSA come from the germline V gene. The length of the CDR3 is 16 residues. V was pared by 1 base and J by 4 bases, with 5 bases of the junction left unmatched.

This clonotype showed up just a few times. The chain uses TRBV2 and TRBJ2-5; D gene uncertain. This CDR3 has 14 residues. The ends were cut back, 3 bases at V and 4 bases at J, with 12 bases in the middle. Germline CDR1 reads SNHLY; CDR2 reads FYNNEI. CDR3 region: CASSDTSLRETQYF. The CDR3 nucleotides are TGTGCCAGCAGTGACACCTCCTTACGAGAGACCCAGTACTTC. Looking up the rest from reference TRBV2 and TRBJ2-5 gives the full variable domain: EPEVTQTPSHQVTQMGQEVILRCVPISNHLYFYWYRQILGQKVEFLVSFYNNEISEKSEIFDDQFSVERPDGSNFTLKIRSTKLEDSAMYFCASSDTSLRETQYFGPGTRLLVL.

This clonotype appeared many times. The chain has TRBV4-1 and TRBJ2-7; D is perhaps TRBD2 (5 bases). Deletions cut 1 base from V and 4 bases from J, with 11 bases between. The CDR3 is 14 amino acids. Germline V gene sequence: CDR1 MGHRA, CDR2 YSYEKL. CDR3 region: CASSQAPGLYEQYF. CDR3 DNA: TGCGCCAGCAGCCAAGCTCCGGGGTTGTACGAGCAGTACTTC.

The rearrangement links TRBV4-2 to TRBJ1-3, with D perhaps matching TRBD1 (6 bases). Looked up from germline, CDR1 is LGHNA and CDR2 is YNFKEQ. V lost 0 bases and J lost 16, with 19 bases in between. The CDR3 totals 14 residues. The CDR3: CASSQDVVQGPRYF. CDR3 in DNA: TGTGCCAGCAGCCAAGATGTGGTACAGGGACCTCGGTATTTT.

The chain recombines TRBV29-1 with TRBJ2-3, with D possibly called TRBD1 or TRBD2 (6 bases each). V was cut by 2 bases and J by 6 bases, with 12 bases left in between. Germline CDR1 reads SQVTM; CDR2 reads ANQGSEA. This CDR3 comprises 13 residues. CDR3 DNA: TGCAGCGTTGAATCGGGGGCCGGGGATACGCAGTATTTT. This translates into CSVESGAGDTQYF.

The chain combines TRBV28 with TRBJ2-7, with 9 bases matching TRBD2. With V trimmed by 7 bases and J by 3 bases, 10 bases remained unmatched. CDR1 is MDHEN and CDR2 is SYDVKM in the germline V gene. The CDR3 is 15 amino acids. Here the CDR3 DNA reads TGTGCCAGCACCCCCCATAGCGGGGGCCTCTACGAGCAGTACTTC. It specifies CASTPHSGGLYEQYF.